This entry is about one T cell receptor beta chain. What this receptor recognizes is not known. No much larger clonotype is one base removed from it; base qualities were not supplied. Ficoll-Paque density gradient centrifugation was used to isolate PBMCs. This record comes from a study of T-cell memory formation after mild COVID-19 (dated by TCRdb to the early 2020s). A note on the overall study: Most TCR sequence clusters were specific to one of the two donors. In a couple of donors, T-cell clones that expanded and contracted after mild COVID-19 were followed by sequencing TCRalpha and TCRbeta repertoires longitudinally. The cohort was made up of two young adult volunteers, one female and one male, who were previously healthy.

The germline V gene (reference sequence) supplies CDR1 LNHNV and CDR2 YYDKDF. V and J are truncated by 1 base and 5 bases respectively, leaving an intervening sequence of 14 bases. From the cysteine through the phenylalanine, the CDR3 covers 15 amino acids. The read is trimmed to its CDR3 DNA, 45 bases read in frame from base 1. Reads for this sample came from an Illumina NovaSeq 6000. Using 5'RACE with constant-segment primers, TCRalpha and TCRbeta cDNA libraries were constructed, with sample barcodes and unique molecular identifiers added in the process. Trizol reagent was used to extract RNA from every sample. The libraries were amplified in two PCR steps, and the second step added a second sample barcode and Illumina TruSeq adapters. Sequencing of the libraries was done on an Illumina NovaSeq, producing 2 x 150 bp paired-end reads. Concerning the study's data processing: The reads were demultiplexed and collapsed into UMI-guided consensus sequences using migec v1.2.7. Using mixcr v2.1.11, UMI consensuses were aligned to TRA and TRB V and J templates and then assembled into clonotypes. A clonotype was counted as expanded or contracted only when both edgeR and NoisET called the clonotype significant, with the noise models trained on biological replicates. For edgeR calls, a false discovery rate-adjusted p below 0.01 and a log2 fold-change threshold of 1 were applied. As an exploratory analysis of dynamics, max-normalized trajectories of the 1000 most abundant clonotypes were examined with PCA combined with hierarchical clustering. Separately sequenced CD4+ and CD8+ repertoires were used to assign a CD4 or CD8 phenotype to each responding clone. TCRdb's own reprocessing of the public reads used fastp at Q25 and MiXCR and kept productive beta chains. Duplicate CDR3 protein sequences are folded into a single record with the most common DNA and genes. The V and J calls were not made by the authors but by TCRdb's processing. Across this sample there are about 360,000 distinct CDR3 sequences, with under 15% seen only once. Of the sample, 22% falls within the top ten clones.

The full study reports these points: The study covered only a couple of mild cases, and larger cohorts including severe cases with pre-infection samples were considered necessary. The detection of some responding clones in pre-infection memory suggests that pre-existing cross-reactive memory T cells joined the SARS-CoV-2 response. Balanced CD4/CD8 phenotypes were observed for clones contracting from day 15 to 85, whereas a bias towards CD4+ was observed for a second wave of clones expanding from day 15 to 37. Whether the second-wave clones peaking on day 37 were SARS-CoV-2 specific was not confirmed. Contracting CD4+ clones were found mainly in CM and EM memory subsets, while CD8+ clones were enriched in EMRA.

Sequenced material: PBMCs or a T cell subset sorted from them (not recorded which). This TCR was recovered from a man aged 18 to 35 who had mild COVID-19 (a few samples of this study predate the infection). The sample titles of this study are shuffled in the database, so cell type and time point are left out; the donor was told from shared clones. The chain links TRBV15 with TRBJ1-2, with the D gene uncertain. The DNA reads TGTGCCACCAGCAGAGGGGAGGTTCGGGGTTATGGCTACACCTTC. Its coded protein is CATSRGEVRGYGYTF.